Listed below are T cell receptor beta chains from one sample, sequenced in a study of blood T cells in healthy people across ages. In TCRdb, the 5' RACE reads were re-called with MiXCR into one record per CDR3 protein. The sample holds 2 million or so distinct CDR3 sequences, around 48% seen once. Input material: blood. All receptors derive from a woman between 40 and 50 years old in good health. The CDR3 runs from the conserved cysteine through the conserved F or W. The order of the fields is CDR3 length, D gene, J gene, V gene, clone size, CDR3 DNA, CDR3 protein. A D gene is named only where the DNA matches it firmly. Not all rows give a size; the values are once, few, many and, for expanded clones, a class.

CDR3 length: 13; D gene: TRBD1; J gene: TRBJ2-5; V gene: TRBV20-1; clone size: -; CDR3 DNA: TGCAGTGCTAGTTTGACAGGGTTCGGGACCCAGTACTTC; CDR3 protein: CSASLTGFGTQYF
CDR3 length: 16; D gene: -; J gene: TRBJ2-7; V gene: TRBV20-1; clone size: -; CDR3 DNA: TGCAGTGCTCCCCCTCGGGGAGCCCCGAGCTCCTACGAGCAGTACTTC; CDR3 protein: CSAPPRGAPSSYEQYF
CDR3 length: 14; D gene: TRBD2; J gene: TRBJ2-5; V gene: TRBV7-2; clone size: many; CDR3 DNA: TGTGCCAGCAGCTTATACCGGGGGGAAGAGACCCAGTACTTC; CDR3 protein: CASSLYRGEETQYF
CDR3 length: 15; D gene: TRBD1; J gene: TRBJ1-4; V gene: TRBV5-1; clone size: -; CDR3 DNA: TGCGCCAGCAGCTTGGGGGACAGGGCATATGAAAAACTGTTTTTT; CDR3 protein: CASSLGDRAYEKLFF
CDR3 length: 15; D gene: TRBD2; J gene: TRBJ2-7; V gene: TRBV6-1; clone size: -; CDR3 DNA: TGTGCCAGCAGTCACGACGGGGGGGGGAAGGGCGAGCAGTACTTC; CDR3 protein: CASSHDGGGKGEQYF
CDR3 length: 16; D gene: -; J gene: TRBJ2-4; V gene: TRBV7-2; clone size: -; CDR3 DNA: TGTGCCAGCAGCCCGTGGGACATACTAGCCAAAAACATTCAGTACTTC; CDR3 protein: CASSPWDILAKNIQYF
CDR3 length: 14; D gene: TRBD2; J gene: TRBJ2-3; V gene: TRBV2; clone size: -; CDR3 DNA: TGTGCCAGCAGTCCCCGGACTAGCACCGGTACGCAGTATTTT; CDR3 protein: CASSPRTSTGTQYF
CDR3 length: 11; D gene: -; J gene: TRBJ2-5; V gene: TRBV2; clone size: many; CDR3 DNA: TGTGCCAGCAGTGAGGGAGAGACCCAGTACTTC; CDR3 protein: CASSEGETQYF
CDR3 length: 20; D gene: -; J gene: TRBJ1-5; V gene: TRBV28; clone size: -; CDR3 DNA: TGTGCCAGCAGTTTTTATATCAGAGGGATGGGCAGGGTAGTTTCTCAGCCCCAGCATTTT; CDR3 protein: CASSFYIRGMGRVVSQPQHF
CDR3 length: 16; D gene: TRBD2; J gene: TRBJ2-1; V gene: TRBV7-8; clone size: few; CDR3 DNA: TGTGCCAGCAGCCCTTCCCGACTAGCGAGGGGCAATGAGCAGTTCTTC; CDR3 protein: CASSPSRLARGNEQFF
CDR3 length: 16; D gene: -; J gene: TRBJ1-2; V gene: TRBV10-1; clone size: -; CDR3 DNA: TGCGCCAGCAGTGAGTCTTTAAAGGGAGGTGTAAATGGCTACACCTTC; CDR3 protein: CASSESLKGGVNGYTF
CDR3 length: 14; D gene: TRBD1; J gene: TRBJ1-1; V gene: TRBV20-1; clone size: once; CDR3 DNA: TGCAGTGCAGACACAGGGGCGTGGGGCACTGAAGCTTTCTTT; CDR3 protein: CSADTGAWGTEAFF
CDR3 length: 15; D gene: TRBD2; J gene: TRBJ2-5; V gene: TRBV7-9; clone size: -; CDR3 DNA: TGTGCCAGCAGCCTCTCACCGGGACTAAAAGAGACCCAGTACTTC; CDR3 protein: CASSLSPGLKETQYF
CDR3 length: 17; D gene: -; J gene: TRBJ2-5; V gene: TRBV6-1; clone size: -; CDR3 DNA: TGTGCCAGCAGTGGGACTACCTCGGGATGGGACCAAGAGACCCAGTACTTC; CDR3 protein: CASSGTTSGWDQETQYF
CDR3 length: 20; D gene: TRBD1; J gene: TRBJ2-1; V gene: TRBV5-1; clone size: -; CDR3 DNA: TGCGCCAGCAGCTTGGCCAGAGGAGACAGGGTTATCCTATCCTACAATGAGCAGTTCTTC; CDR3 protein: CASSLARGDRVILSYNEQFF
CDR3 length: 14; D gene: -; J gene: TRBJ2-7; V gene: TRBV4-3; clone size: -; CDR3 DNA: TGCGCCAGCAGCCTACAGGGAGAGTGGGATGAGCAGTACTTC; CDR3 protein: CASSLQGEWDEQYF
CDR3 length: 17; D gene: -; J gene: TRBJ1-4; V gene: TRBV20-1; clone size: -; CDR3 DNA: TGCAGTGCTGGCATGGGGGACATAGACTTCCCGTACGAAAAACTGTTTTTT; CDR3 protein: CSAGMGDIDFPYEKLFF
CDR3 length: 15; D gene: TRBD1; J gene: TRBJ2-7; V gene: TRBV28; clone size: few; CDR3 DNA: TGTGCCAGCAGTCTGAACTCAGGGGGCCCCTACGAGCAGTACTTC; CDR3 protein: CASSLNSGGPYEQYF
CDR3 length: 13; D gene: -; J gene: TRBJ2-7; V gene: TRBV6-2/TRBV6-3; clone size: once; CDR3 DNA: TGTGCCAGCAGGAGGGGACACGGCTACGAGCAGTACTTC; CDR3 protein: CASRRGHGYEQYF
CDR3 length: 15; D gene: -; J gene: TRBJ2-1; V gene: TRBV29-1; clone size: -; CDR3 DNA: TGCAGCGTTGTTTCGGGGGGCCTATCCTACAATGAGCAGTTCTTC; CDR3 protein: CSVVSGGLSYNEQFF
CDR3 length: 15; D gene: -; J gene: TRBJ1-2; V gene: TRBV4-3; clone size: -; CDR3 DNA: TGCGCCAGCAGCCAAGATAGGGGGGCTGACGATGGCTACACCTTC; CDR3 protein: CASSQDRGADDGYTF
CDR3 length: 14; D gene: TRBD1; J gene: TRBJ2-5; V gene: TRBV12-3/TRBV12-4; clone size: -; CDR3 DNA: TGTGCCAGCAGTTCGACAGGGCCAGAAGAGACCCAGTACTTC; CDR3 protein: CASSSTGPEETQYF
CDR3 length: 13; D gene: -; J gene: TRBJ2-1; V gene: TRBV4-3; clone size: few; CDR3 DNA: TGCGCCAGCAGCCAAGAACCGCACGATGAGCAGTTCTTC; CDR3 protein: CASSQEPHDEQFF
CDR3 length: 14; D gene: -; J gene: TRBJ2-3; V gene: TRBV20-1; clone size: -; CDR3 DNA: TGCAGTGCTAGTCAGTCGACGGGCACAGATACGCAGTATTTT; CDR3 protein: CSASQSTGTDTQYF
CDR3 length: 13; D gene: -; J gene: TRBJ2-5; V gene: TRBV29-1; clone size: few; CDR3 DNA: TGCAGCGTTGATCGCCGGGTTCAAGAGACCCAGTACTTC; CDR3 protein: CSVDRRVQETQYF
CDR3 length: 14; D gene: TRBD1; J gene: TRBJ2-3; V gene: TRBV6-5; clone size: -; CDR3 DNA: TGTGCCAGCAGTATGGGACAGGCTTTTGATACGCAGTATTTT; CDR3 protein: CASSMGQAFDTQYF
CDR3 length: 15; D gene: -; J gene: TRBJ2-5; V gene: TRBV14; clone size: -; CDR3 DNA: TGTGCCAGCAGCCAAGGGGTAGGGCTTGAGGAGACCCAGTACTTC; CDR3 protein: CASSQGVGLEETQYF
CDR3 length: 15; D gene: -; J gene: TRBJ2-1; V gene: TRBV6-5; clone size: -; CDR3 DNA: TGTGCCAGCACTGTGAACTCGGAGTACCAAGAGACCCAGTTCTTC; CDR3 protein: CASTVNSEYQETQFF
CDR3 length: 16; D gene: TRBD2; J gene: TRBJ2-3; V gene: TRBV6-5; clone size: -; CDR3 DNA: TGTGCCAGCAGTTACTCACTAGCGGGGGGCACAGATACGCAGTATTTT; CDR3 protein: CASSYSLAGGTDTQYF
CDR3 length: 17; D gene: -; J gene: TRBJ2-3; V gene: TRBV4-2; clone size: -; CDR3 DNA: TGTGCCAGCAGCCAAACCACCGACAGTCTGGGGGGAGATACGCAGTATTTT; CDR3 protein: CASSQTTDSLGGDTQYF
CDR3 length: 13; D gene: TRBD1; J gene: TRBJ1-2; V gene: TRBV2; clone size: few; CDR3 DNA: TGTGCCAGCAGGAGGGACAGCGACTATGGCTACACCTTC; CDR3 protein: CASRRDSDYGYTF
CDR3 length: 15; D gene: -; J gene: TRBJ2-3; V gene: TRBV5-1; clone size: once; CDR3 DNA: TGCGCCAGCAGCTTAGAGAGTAGGCCCCCAGATACGCAGTATTTT; CDR3 protein: CASSLESRPPDTQYF
CDR3 length: 14; D gene: -; J gene: TRBJ1-2; V gene: TRBV6-2/TRBV6-3; clone size: -; CDR3 DNA: TGTGCCAGCAGTTACTCCACGGTTAACTATGGCTACACCTTC; CDR3 protein: CASSYSTVNYGYTF
CDR3 length: 16; D gene: -; J gene: TRBJ2-5; V gene: TRBV4-1; clone size: -; CDR3 DNA: TGCGCCAGCAGCCAAGCAAAGGCGACTAGGGGAGAGACCCAGTACTTC; CDR3 protein: CASSQAKATRGETQYF
CDR3 length: 18; D gene: -; J gene: TRBJ2-1; V gene: TRBV6-1; clone size: -; CDR3 DNA: TGTGCCAGTTCAGTCACATCCCCGTTTTCCGGCTCCTACAATGAGCAGTTCTTC; CDR3 protein: CASSVTSPFSGSYNEQFF
CDR3 length: 15; D gene: TRBD2; J gene: TRBJ2-3; V gene: TRBV20-1; clone size: -; CDR3 DNA: TGCAGTGCCATCGGGGGGGCCCTTGTCCGGGATACGCAGTATTTT; CDR3 protein: CSAIGGALVRDTQYF
CDR3 length: 13; D gene: TRBD1; J gene: TRBJ2-1; V gene: TRBV25-1; clone size: once; CDR3 DNA: TGTGCCAGCAGGGAGACAGGGCTGAATGAGCAGTTCTTC; CDR3 protein: CASRETGLNEQFF
CDR3 length: 15; D gene: TRBD1; J gene: TRBJ1-1; V gene: TRBV15; clone size: few; CDR3 DNA: TGTGCCACCAGCAGTCCGGGACAGGCAAACACTGAAGCTTTCTTT; CDR3 protein: CATSSPGQANTEAFF
CDR3 length: 14; D gene: -; J gene: TRBJ2-7; V gene: TRBV6-5; clone size: few; CDR3 DNA: TGTGCCAGCAGTTACCGGGACACTACCTACGAGCAGTACTTC; CDR3 protein: CASSYRDTTYEQYF
CDR3 length: 16; D gene: TRBD1; J gene: TRBJ2-1; V gene: TRBV10-1; clone size: -; CDR3 DNA: TGCGCCAGCAGTGAGGCCCCGGGACAGAAGGGCAATGAGCAGTTCTTC; CDR3 protein: CASSEAPGQKGNEQFF
CDR3 length: 12; D gene: -; J gene: TRBJ2-1; V gene: TRBV5-1; clone size: -; CDR3 DNA: TGCGCCAGCAGCTCGGCCGGGACGGGGCTGTTCTTC; CDR3 protein: CASSSAGTGLFF
CDR3 length: 16; D gene: TRBD2; J gene: TRBJ2-1; V gene: TRBV27; clone size: -; CDR3 DNA: TGTGCCAGCAGTTTATTATTTAGCGGGGGGGCCTTTGAGCAGTTCTTC; CDR3 protein: CASSLLFSGGAFEQFF
CDR3 length: 15; D gene: -; J gene: TRBJ2-5; V gene: TRBV21-1; clone size: -; CDR3 DNA: TGTGCCAGCATCGTCGGACCTAGGTACCAAGAGACCCAGTACTTC; CDR3 protein: CASIVGPRYQETQYF
CDR3 length: 14; D gene: TRBD1; J gene: TRBJ1-2; V gene: TRBV29-1; clone size: -; CDR3 DNA: TGCAGCGTTCCTAGAGGACAGGGGGTTAGGGGCTACACCTTC; CDR3 protein: CSVPRGQGVRGYTF
CDR3 length: 15; D gene: TRBD2; J gene: TRBJ2-1; V gene: TRBV6-6; clone size: few; CDR3 DNA: TGTGCCAGCAGTTACTCGGCTAGCGGGGGGGCGGAACAGTTCTTC; CDR3 protein: CASSYSASGGAEQFF
CDR3 length: 17; D gene: TRBD2; J gene: TRBJ2-5; V gene: TRBV7-2; clone size: -; CDR3 DNA: TGTGCCAGCACCCTCCTAGCGGGGGGCCACTTTGGAGAGACCCAGTACTTC; CDR3 protein: CASTLLAGGHFGETQYF
CDR3 length: 15; D gene: -; J gene: TRBJ1-2; V gene: TRBV12-3/TRBV12-4; clone size: -; CDR3 DNA: TGTGCCAGCAGTTCTGCCGCTGCCCTGGGAAAAGGCTACACCTTC; CDR3 protein: CASSSAAALGKGYTF
CDR3 length: 16; D gene: TRBD1; J gene: TRBJ2-1; V gene: TRBV13; clone size: -; CDR3 DNA: TGTGCCAGCAGCTTAAGTGGGACAGTCAGTTACAATGAGCAGTTCTTC; CDR3 protein: CASSLSGTVSYNEQFF